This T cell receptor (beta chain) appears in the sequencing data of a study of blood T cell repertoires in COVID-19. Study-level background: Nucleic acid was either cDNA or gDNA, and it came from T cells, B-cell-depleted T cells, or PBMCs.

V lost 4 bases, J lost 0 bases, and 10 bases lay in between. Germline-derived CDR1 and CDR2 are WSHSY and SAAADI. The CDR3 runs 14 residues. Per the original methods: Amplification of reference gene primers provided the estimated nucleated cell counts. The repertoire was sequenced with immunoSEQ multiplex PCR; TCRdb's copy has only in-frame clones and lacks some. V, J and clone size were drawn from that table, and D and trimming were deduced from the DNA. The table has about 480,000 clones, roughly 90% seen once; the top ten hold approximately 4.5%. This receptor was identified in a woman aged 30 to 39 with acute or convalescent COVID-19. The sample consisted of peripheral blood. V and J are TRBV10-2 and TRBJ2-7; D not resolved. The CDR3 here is CASSAGSPSYEQYF. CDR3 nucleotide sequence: TGCGCCAGCAGTGCAGGCAGTCCCTCCTACGAGCAGTACTTC.